One and the same sample provided the 21 T cell receptor beta chains below, sequenced in a study of shared clonotypes between healthy human individuals. TCRdb keeps only in-frame clones here, not all; method: immunoSEQ multiplex PCR. The sample contains fewer than 400,000 clones, around 67% of which appear only once. Specimen: memory CD4+ T cells sorted from blood. Subset described: CD45RA-negative fraction. The receptors shown here come from a man aged 30 to 45 in good health.

The chain combines TRBV9 with TRBJ2-1; TRBD1 matches 8 bases. Germline lookup yields CDR1 SGDLS and CDR2 YYNGEE. Trimming took 3 bases from V and 6 from J; bases not matched to a gene: 11. This CDR3 has 16 amino acids. The CDR3 coding sequence is TGTGCCAGCAGCGCACGCTCGGACAGGGCGGGCAATGAGCAGTTCTTC. This sequence encodes CASSARSDRAGNEQFF. Combining the CDR3 with reference TRBV9 and TRBJ2-1 gives the whole variable domain DSGVTQTPKHLITATGQRVTLRCSPRSGDLSVYWYQQSLDQGLQFLIQYYNGEERAKGNILERFSAQQFPDLHSELNLSSLELGDSALYFCASSARSDRAGNEQFFGPGTRLTVL.

CDR3 coding DNA: TGTGCCAGCAGGAACCCTACTAGAGACAATGAGCAGTTCTTC. Translated, it gives CASRNPTRDNEQFF. The J gene is TRBJ2-1, the V gene TRBV5-4, with a possible D match to TRBD2 (5 bases). CDR1 and CDR2 (germline): SGHNT, YYREEE (reference sequence). The CDR3 extends over 14 amino acids. The germline V and J ends were trimmed by 5 bases and 5 bases, with 14 bases remaining between them.

V gene TRBV5-1 combines with J gene TRBJ2-1; 9 bases agree with TRBD1. V gave up 2 bases and J gave up 3 bases; unmatched junction bases: 3. The V gene's germline CDR1 is SGHRS and CDR2 YFSETQ. The CDR3 consists of 15 residues. The CDR3: CASSFSTGGYNEQFF. The DNA for the CDR3 is TGCGCCAGCAGCTTTTCGACAGGGGGCTACAATGAGCAGTTCTTC. Drawing the rest from reference TRBV5-1 and TRBJ2-1, the complete variable domain is KAGVTQTPRYLIKTRGQQVTLSCSPISGHRSVSWYQQTPGQGLQFLFEYFSETQRNKGNFPGRFSGRQFSNSRSEMNVSTLELGDSALYLCASSFSTGGYNEQFFGPGTRLTVL.

This chain links TRBV18 with TRBJ1-1; D ambiguous. Trimming took 2 bases from V and 9 from J, leaving 22 bases between them. The CDR3 length is 16 residues. From germline, CDR1 is KGHSH and CDR2 LQKENI. The CDR3 region has the DNA TGTGCCAGCTCACCAGGGTCCTCCGGCGTCCTTAATAAAGCTTTCTTT. Protein sequence: CASSPGSSGVLNKAFF.

This chain links TRBV6-5 with TRBJ1-5, with a tentative D call TRBD1 (5 bases). V lost 6 bases to trimming and J lost 8 bases, with 17 bases between them. The length of the CDR3 is 14 residues. Germline assignment: CDR1 MNHEY and CDR2 SVGAGI. CDR3 sequence: CASSLRGPREPQHF. As DNA, the CDR3 is TGTGCCAGCAGCCTCCGGGGACCCAGGGAGCCCCAGCATTTT.

The chain uses TRBV7-8 and TRBJ1-2; TRBD1 is a possible D gene (6 bases). CDR1 and CDR2 from the germline V gene are SGHVS and FQNEAQ. The CDR3 is made up of 15 amino acids. V lost 1 base to trimming and J lost 2 bases, with 11 bases between them. DNA of the CDR3: TGTGCCAGCAGCTTAGTAGGACAGAAGAACTATGGCTACACCTTC. Its translation: CASSLVGQKNYGYTF.

This clone was counted a few times. The rearrangement links TRBV4-2 to TRBJ1-2, with D tentatively TRBD1 (6 bases). Per the germline V gene, CDR1 is LGHNA and CDR2 is YNFKEQ. V was clipped by 0 bases and J by 0 bases, with 11 bases between them. This CDR3 spans 16 amino acids. Here the CDR3 reads CASSQDGGLANYGYTF. The CDR3 region has the DNA TGTGCCAGCAGCCAAGACGGGGGCTTAGCTAACTATGGCTACACCTTC.

The chain uses TRBV2 and TRBJ2-7, with no clear D. Germline V CDR1 and CDR2: SNHLY, FYNNEI. CDR3 size: 12 residues. V shed 6 bases and J shed 5 bases, with 11 bases lying between them. CDR3 sequence reads: CASSANQNEQYF. In DNA form, the CDR3 reads TGTGCCAGCAGCGCTAACCAGAACGAGCAGTACTTC.

The J gene is TRBJ1-2, the V gene TRBV18; maybe TRBD1 (5 bases). Germline assignment: CDR1 KGHSH and CDR2 LQKENI. The CDR3 length is 13 residues. The V and J ends lost 3 bases and 8 bases respectively, with 13 bases between them. The CDR3 DNA is TGTGCCAGCTCACCCCAGGGCGTTCGGGGCTACACCTTC. It is translated as CASSPQGVRGYTF.

The V and J genes are TRBV5-1 and TRBJ2-2, with 8 positions matching TRBD1. The CDR3 consists of 15 residues. The germline V gene has CDR1 SGHRS and CDR2 YFSETQ. The V segment lost 3 bases and the J segment 7 bases; nucleotides outside the gene matches: 8. Here the CDR3 reads CASSSRTGSSGELFF. The CDR3 nucleotides read TGCGCCAGCAGCTCCCGGACAGGGAGTAGCGGGGAGCTGTTTTTT.

The chain combines TRBV29-1 with TRBJ2-3; a weak D match, TRBD2 (6 bases). V was shortened by 4 bases and J by 3 bases, with 14 bases between the two germline ends. CDR3 length equals 14 residues. Germline V lookup: CDR1 SQVTM, CDR2 ANQGSEA. The CDR3 coding sequence is TGCAGCGTTGGGCGGGACTTGGGAACAGATACGCAGTATTTT. Translating gives CSVGRDLGTDTQYF.

The DNA for the CDR3 is TGTGCCAGCAGCTTAATTCTTGGGGCCGGGGAGCTGTTTTTT. Translation: CASSLILGAGELFF. This chain uses TRBV7-3 with TRBJ2-2; the D is unclear. This CDR3 is built from 14 residues. V shed 1 base and J shed 6 bases, with 9 bases lying between them. Germline CDR1 reads SGHTA; CDR2 reads FQGTGA.

In this sample, this clone turned up once. V is TRBV7-8 and J is TRBJ2-7; possibly TRBD2 for D (5 bases). V lost 6 bases and J lost 4, with 16 bases in between. Germline V CDR1 and CDR2: SGHVS, FQNEAQ. The CDR3 covers 14 residues. DNA of the CDR3: TGTGCCAGCAGTCGGGGTTTTGGTTATTACGAGCAGTACTTC. This codes for CASSRGFGYYEQYF.

The V and J genes are TRBV7-9 and TRBJ1-3; D is perhaps TRBD1 (5 bases). This CDR3 is built from 15 residues. Germline values: CDR1 SEHNR, CDR2 FQNEAQ (reference sequence). With 5 bases removed from V and 4 bases from J, the gap between germline ends came to 15 bases. The CDR3 region has the DNA TGTGCCAGCAGCCCCTCACAGGCGTCGGGAAACACCATATATTTT. Translation: CASSPSQASGNTIYF.

This clone was seen repeatedly, ten times or more. The chain links TRBV27 to TRBJ2-7; D remains unclear. This CDR3 comprises 16 residues. V lost 4 bases and J lost 2, with 18 bases in between. From germline, CDR1 is MNHEY and CDR2 SMNVEV (reference sequence). Here the CDR3 reads CASSSAGRSLAYEQYF. In DNA, the CDR3 is TGTGCCAGCAGTTCGGCAGGCCGTAGTCTCGCCTACGAGCAGTACTTC.

V is TRBV18 and J is TRBJ2-1; the D gene is possibly TRBD2 (6 bases). Germline V gene data show CDR1 as KGHSH and CDR2 as LQKENI. V lost 0 bases to trimming and J lost 9 bases, with 21 bases between them. This CDR3 is 17 amino acids long. The CDR3 DNA is TGTGCCAGCTCACCACCCTCTCAGGAGGGCCAAAGATTTGAGCAGTTCTTC. Translated: CASSPPSQEGQRFEQFF.

This clone was detected only once. This specimen includes other DNA sequences encoding the same CDR3. The chain links TRBV6-1 to TRBJ1-3; D gene unclear. The CDR3 totals 11 residues. Germline assignment: CDR1 MNHNS and CDR2 SASEGT. Trimming took 8 bases from V and 3 from J, leaving 5 bases between them. The CDR3 loop reads CASWGGNTIYF. CDR3 bases: TGTGCCAGCTGGGGTGGAAACACCATATATTTT.

This rearrangement joins TRBV7-6 to TRBJ2-3; D may be TRBD2 (5 bases). Germline loops: CDR1 SGHVS, CDR2 FNYEAQ. V was shortened by 4 bases and J by 5 bases, with 22 bases between the two germline ends. The CDR3 is made up of 17 amino acids. CDR3 in amino acids: CASSSPPTGLLGDTQYF. CDR3 coding DNA: TGTGCCAGCAGCTCACCACCGACCGGACTTCTTGGAGATACGCAGTATTTT.

This chain links TRBV5-6 with TRBJ1-2, with no clear D. Germline assignment: CDR1 SGHDT and CDR2 YYEEEE. V was clipped by 4 bases and J by 3 bases, with 13 bases between them. The length of the CDR3 is 14 residues. In DNA, the CDR3 is TGTGCCAGCAGCCCTCTGAGTGGGTACTATGGCTACACCTTC. Translated: CASSPLSGYYGYTF.

This sequence joins TRBV18 and TRBJ2-1; TRBD2 matches 9 bases. CDR1 and CDR2 from the germline V gene are KGHSH and LQKENI. The CDR3 is 15 amino acids. The J segment lost 7 bases and the V segment lost 2 bases, leaving 6 bases of the junction unmatched. CDR3: CASSPDSGRGNEQFF. In nucleotides, the CDR3 is TGTGCCAGCTCACCAGATAGCGGGAGAGGTAATGAGCAGTTCTTC.

The chain combines TRBV19 with TRBJ2-2; maybe TRBD1 (5 bases). The V gene's germline CDR1 is LNHDA and CDR2 SQIVND (reference sequence). There are 14 residues in the CDR3. Trimming took off 4 bases at V and 2 bases at J, with 8 bases between the two ends. The CDR3, as DNA: TGTGCCAGTAGTAGGCAGGGTAACACCGGGGAGCTGTTTTTT. Amino acid sequence: CASSRQGNTGELFF.